This T cell receptor beta chain was found in a study of glioma-infiltrating T cells. This CDR3 contains 13 residues. Trimming stripped 0 bases from V and 11 bases from J, with 13 bases between. Per the germline V gene, CDR1 is SGHVS and CDR2 is FQNEAQ. The iRepertoire nested amplicon-rescue multiplex PCR amplified TCR alpha and beta CDR3s from RNA. Using its own MiXCR run on the multiplex PCR reads, TCRdb lists one record per CDR3 protein. This table has 160,000 or so distinct CDR3 sequences, around 45% appearing once. The material sequenced was glioma tissue, nonneoplastic brain tissue, or PBMCs (not recorded which). The chain recombines TRBV7-8 with TRBJ2-5, with D perhaps matching TRBD2 (6 bases). The TCR originated in a human donor with low-grade glioma or glioblastoma, undergoing nonglioma brain surgery, or in good health (not recorded which). The CDR3 region is CASSLAVGGEQYF. CDR3 bases: TGTGCCAGCAGCTTAGCGGTCGGGGGAGAGCAGTACTTC.